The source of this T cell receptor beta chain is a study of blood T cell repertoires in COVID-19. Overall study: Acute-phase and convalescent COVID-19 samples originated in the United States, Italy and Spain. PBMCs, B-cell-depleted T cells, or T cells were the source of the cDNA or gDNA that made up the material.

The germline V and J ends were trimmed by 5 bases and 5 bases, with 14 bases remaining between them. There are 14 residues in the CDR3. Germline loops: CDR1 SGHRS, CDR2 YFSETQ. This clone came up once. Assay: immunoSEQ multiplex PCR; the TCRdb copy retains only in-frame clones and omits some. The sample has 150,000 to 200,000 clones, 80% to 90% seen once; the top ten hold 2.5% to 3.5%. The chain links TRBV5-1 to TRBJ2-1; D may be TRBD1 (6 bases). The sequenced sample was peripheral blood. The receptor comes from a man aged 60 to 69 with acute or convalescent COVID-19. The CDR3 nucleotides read TGCGCCAGCAGTCAGGCAGGGACACACAATGAGCAGTTCTTC. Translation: CASSQAGTHNEQFF.